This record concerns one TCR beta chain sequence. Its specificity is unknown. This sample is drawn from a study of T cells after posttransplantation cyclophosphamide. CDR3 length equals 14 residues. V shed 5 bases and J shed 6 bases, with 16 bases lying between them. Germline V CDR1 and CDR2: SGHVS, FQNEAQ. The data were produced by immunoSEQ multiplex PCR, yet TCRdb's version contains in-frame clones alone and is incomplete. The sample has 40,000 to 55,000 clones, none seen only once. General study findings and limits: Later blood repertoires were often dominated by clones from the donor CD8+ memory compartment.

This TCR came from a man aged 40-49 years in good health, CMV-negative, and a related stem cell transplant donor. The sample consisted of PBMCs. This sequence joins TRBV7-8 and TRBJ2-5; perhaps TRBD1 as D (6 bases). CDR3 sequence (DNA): TGTGCCAGCAGCCCAAACAGGGTTTCAAAGACCCAGTACTTC. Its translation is CASSPNRVSKTQYF.